A selection of T cell receptor beta chains follows, all from one sample in a study of cytomegalovirus exposure and HLA in healthy donors. The table came from immunoSEQ multiplex PCR; TCRdb's copy has only in-frame clones and leaves some out. Among roughly 150,000 clones, around 83% were seen once, and the ten largest hold 0.96%. The sequencing input was PBMCs. These receptors all stem from a girl aged 2 to 10 in good health and CMV-seropositive. Each CDR3 is given without its conserved first and last residue. The size entry is marked missing in some rows and otherwise reads once, few, many or a size class.

clone size	J gene	V gene	CDR3 protein
once	TRBJ1-2	TRBV29-1	SVAFGRGKVDGYT
-	TRBJ2-5	TRBV9	ASSVDGLAQETQY
-	TRBJ1-5	TRBV4-1	ASGGRLNQPQH
-	TRBJ1-5	TRBV4-1	ASSQDPRGSSNQPQH
-	TRBJ1-1	TRBV5-8	ASSLGGIPSLVMNTEAF
-	TRBJ2-5	TRBV12-5	ASGLVPEVGLVCWTQY
-	TRBJ1-5	TRBV28	ASSSTRDRENQPQH
-	TRBJ1-2	TRBV5-1	ASSLGTGGNYGYT
few	TRBJ1-3	TRBV6-6	ASSYSGSRNTIY
-	TRBJ1-5	TRBV5-1	ASSFSGNSNQPQH
once	TRBJ2-5	TRBV7-9	SSSPGGVTQETQY
-	TRBJ2-3	TRBV5-3	ARSPRLTPPSTDTQY
-	TRBJ2-1	TRBV19	ATSLPPGLAGVGNEQF
-	TRBJ2-2	TRBV27	ASSFFAGASGELF
few	TRBJ1-2	TRBV6-5	ASTSIVRTGSGYT
-	TRBJ1-1	TRBV5-1	ASSLLRDMNTEAF
-	TRBJ2-7	TRBV28	ASSSGPYEQY
once	TRBJ1-1	TRBV9	ASSAHRGGTEAF
-	TRBJ2-1	TRBV5-1	ASSLGGPNEQF
once	TRBJ2-2	TRBV4-2	ASSQDRGNLAAGELF
-	TRBJ2-7	TRBV10-3	AISEVRAASYEQY
-	TRBJ2-3	TRBV7-9	ASSLLRGDTQY
-	TRBJ1-2	TRBV4-1	ASSQDHGLFYSYT
-	TRBJ1-2	TRBV2	AARDRGQDVYGYT
-	TRBJ2-1	TRBV28	ATSYRGLNEQF
-	TRBJ1-5	TRBV27	ASSLGSNQPQH